This entry features one T cell receptor (beta chain) sequence. The length of the CDR3 is 14 residues. The germline gives CDR1 ENHRY, CDR2 SYGVKD. V was pared by 6 bases and J by 1 base, with 12 bases between. The assay was immunoSEQ multiplex PCR, and TCRdb's table has in-frame clones only and misses some. The data contain some 180,000 clones, 85% to 90% of them singletons. This entry belongs to a study of blood T cell repertoires in COVID-19. At the level of the study: Whether acute or convalescent, the COVID-19 samples came from the United States, Italy and Spain.

The sample comprised peripheral blood. The receptor's source is a woman in her sixties or seventies with acute or convalescent COVID-19. The chain carries TRBV10-3 and TRBJ1-1, with D unresolved. CDR3 DNA: TGTGCCATCAGGAATACTGAGGGGAACACTGAAGCTTTCTTT. This codes for CAIRNTEGNTEAFF.